A selection of T cell receptor beta chains follows, all from one sample in a study of T cells in narcolepsy. Profiling relied on immunoSEQ multiplex PCR, and the TCRdb table lists in-frame clones only, not all of them. The table lists 20,000 to 25,000 clones, about 90% of them singletons. The material sequenced was CD45RA- memory CD4+ T cells from PBMCs. The receptor source for this set is a human donor with narcolepsy. Each CDR3 is given with its conserved first and last residue. D genes are given only for firm matches.

>TRBV7-9|.|TRBJ2-2
CASSLALGTGYTGELFF
>TRBV14|TRBD2|TRBJ2-3
CASSQAGGQDTQYF
>TRBV5-1|.|TRBJ2-3
CASSLARSTSTDTQYF
>TRBV7-8|.|TRBJ2-7
CASSQWENSYEQYF
>TRBV28|.|TRBJ2-2
CASSGGAANTGELFF
>TRBV18|TRBD1|TRBJ2-7
CASSPRTGTSYEQYF
>TRBV29-1|.|TRBJ2-6
CSVLGATGANVLTF
>TRBV19|.|TRBJ2-2
CASRGEIFRELFF
>TRBV5-1|TRBD1|TRBJ2-1
CASSPGQLTNNEQFF
>TRBV10-3|.|TRBJ2-5
CAISERETQYF
>TRBV10-3|.|TRBJ1-1
CAISEISNTEAFF
>TRBV18|.|TRBJ2-3
CASSPPAPRATDTQYF
>TRBV10-3|.|TRBJ2-7
CAISESGIGVPYEQYF
>TRBV11-3|TRBD2|TRBJ2-2
CASSLASSGANTGELFF
>TRBV4-1|TRBD2|.
CASSSERDYNEQFF
>TRBV11-2|TRBD2|TRBJ2-2
CASSAPGLVRTGELFF
>TRBV28|.|TRBJ1-4
CASSLNGLGEKLFF
>TRBV7-9|TRBD2|TRBJ2-1
CASSPRTSGRKQFF
>TRBV6-5|.|TRBJ2-7
CASSDNYEQYF
>TRBV9|.|TRBJ2-7
CASSVSGGTGTYEQYF
>TRBV10-3|.|TRBJ2-6
CAISKTAGQNSGANVLTF
>TRBV7-9|.|TRBJ2-3
CASQVDTQYF
>TRBV5-6|.|TRBJ1-1
CASSLPTLIRQSTEAFF
>TRBV18|TRBD1|TRBJ1-2
CASSPGGDREYGYTF
>TRBV19|.|TRBJ1-1
CASTIRGDTEAFF
>TRBV5-1|.|TRBJ2-5
CASSFGETQYF
>TRBV7-9|.|TRBJ1-4
CASSLGHVHEKLFF
>TRBV28|.|TRBJ1-2
CASSLYRGYTF
>TRBV10-3|.|TRBJ1-1
CAISYREEAFF
>TRBV18|TRBD2|TRBJ2-7
CASSPQLAGGDEQYF
>TRBV7-2|TRBD2|TRBJ2-1
CASSSGLAGVFEQFF
>TRBV29-1|.|TRBJ1-1
CSVRQHGNTEAFF